Listed below are T cell receptor beta chains from one sample, sequenced in a study of cytomegalovirus exposure and HLA in healthy donors. The data were produced by immunoSEQ multiplex PCR, yet TCRdb's version contains in-frame clones alone and is incomplete. The top ten hold under 8% of the sample, which has roughly 86,000 clones, roughly 73% seen once. Sequenced: PBMCs. The receptors originated from a man aged 45-60 years in good health and CMV-seropositive. CDR3s leave out the opening cysteine and the closing phenylalanine or tryptophan. Each record gives: V gene, J gene, CDR3 protein.

>TRBV4-3|TRBJ2-6
ASSQGDGGLAGANVLT
>TRBV5-1|TRBJ2-1
ASSRGGGIYNEQF
>TRBV10-3|TRBJ1-1
AIRTGTLNTEAF
>TRBV7-6|TRBJ2-5
ASSAAGTGSETQY
>TRBV6-1|TRBJ2-7
ASNKGQGVTYEQY
>TRBV27|TRBJ2-3
ASSLRSAETQY
>TRBV30|TRBJ1-2
AWNSERSYGYT
>TRBV2|TRBJ2-5
ASSGGLAGTEETQY
>TRBV27|TRBJ2-6
ASSFSGANVLT
>TRBV6-1|TRBJ2-1
ASSGRDRLYNEQF
>TRBV19|TRBJ1-2
ASSTLYGYT
>TRBV6-6|TRBJ2-7
ASTPGWGQPYEQY
>TRBV7-6|TRBJ2-5
ASSSQETQY
>TRBV5-1|TRBJ1-2
ASSQNPGINYGYT
>TRBV27|TRBJ2-5
ASSRPGGETQY
>TRBV29-1|TRBJ1-1
SVVQGNTEAF
>TRBV14|TRBJ2-3
ASSPSGGSDTQY
>TRBV4-2|TRBJ2-2
ASSPLSGGKLRVNTGELF
>TRBV5-6|TRBJ2-3
ASRGRGSTDTQY
>TRBV6-6|TRBJ1-6
ASSYQQIDNSPLH
>TRBV28|TRBJ1-5
AARSYSNQPQH
>TRBV5-1|TRBJ2-1
ASSLAAKVDTEQF
>TRBV27|TRBJ2-7
ASLSGTGGSYEQY
>TRBV19|TRBJ1-1
ASSRQNTEAF
>TRBV28|TRBJ2-7
ASRPGDRVSYEQY
>TRBV19|TRBJ2-3
ASSTPGEFGTDTQY
>TRBV5-5|TRBJ1-4
ASSLGPGGSGKLF
>TRBV7-2|TRBJ1-2
ASSLAAGSQYGYT
>TRBV11-2|TRBJ2-7
ASSSYGGHAYEQY
>TRBV11-2|TRBJ2-5
ASSLRQGSYQETQY
>TRBV7-9|TRBJ2-1
ASSFERGSSYNEQF
>TRBV30|TRBJ1-1
AWVPGTGGTEAF
>TRBV19|TRBJ1-1
ASSGGTEAF
>TRBV5-1|TRBJ1-1
ASSLSGGMNTEAF
>TRBV27|TRBJ1-1
ASSSAGGTEAF
>TRBV7-2|TRBJ1-5
ASSLIGAANQPQN
>TRBV15|TRBJ1-1
ATSRAGVMNTEAF
>TRBV6-6|TRBJ1-1
ASSLGRGMNTEAF
>TRBV7-2|TRBJ2-3
ASTRNSGGGGDTQY
>TRBV25-1|TRBJ1-5
ASREQGFNQPQH
>TRBV25-1|TRBJ1-5
AIPRQGELQPQN
>TRBV27|TRBJ2-1
ASSFLEGGNEQF
>TRBV5-8|TRBJ2-5
ASRLAGREETQY
>TRBV4-1|TRBJ1-3
ASSQDSEGAVGNTIY
>TRBV15|TRBJ2-7
ATSRGTSGSYEQY
>TRBV11-1|TRBJ2-1
ASSPGTGSSYNEQF
>TRBV18|TRBJ2-1
ASSPLLSTAPGEQF
>TRBV4-3|TRBJ1-3
ASSQSFQGASGNTIY